This is a list of T cell receptor beta chains from one sample in a study of beta chain features in type 1 diabetes. Sequencing was performed with immunoSEQ multiplex PCR; in TCRdb, only in-frame clones are kept and a portion is missing. The data hold 600,000 or so clones, with around an eighth observed a single time. Source material: naive CD4+ T cells from blood. All receptors derive from a man aged 18 to 30 with type 1 diabetes. CDR3s include the opening cysteine and the closing phenylalanine or tryptophan. The D gene is left open where the match is weak. Rows may omit the clone size; those that give it use once, few, many or a size class.

CDR3nt	CDR3aa	d_gene	abundance	j_gene	v_gene
TGTGCCAGTACGCCAGGGGACTCCTCCCGGGGGCAGTACTTC	CASTPGDSSRGQYF	-	-	TRBJ2-7	TRBV19
TGTGCCAGCAGATATGGGACAGGGTTTACAGATACGCAGTATTTT	CASRYGTGFTDTQYF	TRBD1	few	TRBJ2-3	TRBV6-5
TGTGCCAGCAGCCTGGGACAAAACTACGAGCAGTACTTC	CASSLGQNYEQYF	-	few	TRBJ2-7	TRBV7-2
TGTGCCAGCAGTTGGGGGACGGACTACGAGCAGTACTTC	CASSWGTDYEQYF	-	-	TRBJ2-7	TRBV27
TGTGCCGAGACTAAGGCGGGAGGGCCAGATACGCAGTATTTT	CAETKAGGPDTQYF	TRBD2	-	TRBJ2-3	TRBV30
TGTGCCAGCTCACCTCCTGGACGGACAAAAGAGACCCAGTACTTC	CASSPPGRTKETQYF	-	-	TRBJ2-5	TRBV18
TGCGCCAGCAGAGGGGAGTCCCAGGAGACCCAGTACTTC	CASRGESQETQYF	-	few	TRBJ2-5	TRBV5-1
TGTGCCAGCAGCTTCCTACAGGGCCCCACCTACAATGAGCAGTTCTTC	CASSFLQGPTYNEQFF	-	few	TRBJ2-1	TRBV7-6
TGTGCCAGCAGCGAAGCGGATGGCTACACCTTC	CASSEADGYTF	-	-	TRBJ1-2	TRBV4-2
TGTGCCAGCAGCGTCGGTAGGACTAGTAAAAATGAGCAGTTCTTC	CASSVGRTSKNEQFF	TRBD2	few	TRBJ2-1	TRBV9
TGTGCCTGGAGTGGGACTAGCGGAAGCTCCTACGAGCAGTACTTC	CAWSGTSGSSYEQYF	TRBD2	few	TRBJ2-7	TRBV30
TGTGCCAGCAGCGTAGGAGCTAGCGGGAGTCCCTACAATGAGCAGTTCTTC	CASSVGASGSPYNEQFF	TRBD2	-	TRBJ2-1	TRBV9
TGTGCCAGCAGCGTAGGTGGCTCTGGGGCCAACGTCCTGACTTTC	CASSVGGSGANVLTF	-	-	TRBJ2-6	TRBV9
TGTGCCACGAGGACCTTCTCCGGCGAGCAGTTCTTC	CATRTFSGEQFF	-	-	TRBJ2-1	TRBV5-6
TGTGCCAGCACTCCGACAGCAACTAATGAAAAACTGTTTTTT	CASTPTATNEKLFF	-	-	TRBJ1-4	TRBV7-9
TGTGCCAGCAGCCCCCGACAGGGCGAAGCTTTCTTT	CASSPRQGEAFF	TRBD1	few	TRBJ1-1	TRBV13
TGTGCCTGGAGGTCCATGCCGGGACAGGGCACAGATACGCAGTATTTT	CAWRSMPGQGTDTQYF	TRBD1	-	TRBJ2-3	TRBV30
TGCGCCAGCAGTACCCCCGGGACAGGGAAATCCCCTGGGGCCAACGTCCTGACTTTC	CASSTPGTGKSPGANVLTF	TRBD1	few	TRBJ2-6	TRBV5-1
TGTGCCTGGAGTGTACAAGGGGCAGGGCTAAATGAAAAACTGTTTTTT	CAWSVQGAGLNEKLFF	-	-	TRBJ1-4	TRBV30
TGCGCCAGCAGCCAAGGGGTTTCGAGGATTCAGTACTTC	CASSQGVSRIQYF	-	-	TRBJ2-4	TRBV4-1
TGTGCCAGCTCGACCCCGGCAAAACCTCAAGAGACCCAGTACTTC	CASSTPAKPQETQYF	-	-	TRBJ2-5	TRBV28
TGTGCCAGCAGCCAAGAGGGACAGAAAGCTAACTATGGCTACACCTTC	CASSQEGQKANYGYTF	TRBD1	-	TRBJ1-2	TRBV4-2
TGTGCCAGCAGTATCCGGACATCGGACGATGCTGAAGCTTTCTTT	CASSIRTSDDAEAFF	-	few	TRBJ1-1	TRBV2
TGTGCCAGCAGCCCCACAGGGCGTATTCGCGATGAGCAGTTCTTC	CASSPTGRIRDEQFF	-	-	TRBJ2-1	TRBV7-3
TGCAGTGCTAGATCCCCGTGGGCTTTCTTT	CSARSPWAFF	-	-	TRBJ1-1	TRBV20-1
TGCAGCGTTGCTAGCACAGATACGCAGTATTTT	CSVASTDTQYF	-	-	TRBJ2-3	TRBV29-1
TGTGCCAGCAGCCCTCCAGAGTATCGTCTCTTTAATGAGCAGTTCTTC	CASSPPEYRLFNEQFF	-	-	TRBJ2-1	TRBV9
TGTGCCAGCAGCGTTATAGCGGGGGGTACAGATACGCAGTATTTT	CASSVIAGGTDTQYF	TRBD2	-	TRBJ2-3	TRBV9
TGTGCCAGCAGTTTCCGGGACTCCCGGGGGTACTTC	CASSFRDSRGYF	-	few	TRBJ2-7	TRBV28
TGTGCCAGCAGCTACTCCGGGACAGGGGCCTACGAGCAGTACTTC	CASSYSGTGAYEQYF	TRBD1	few	TRBJ2-7	TRBV11-1
TGTGCCAGCAGTTTACGGATTCGAAATACGCAGTATTTT	CASSLRIRNTQYF	-	few	TRBJ2-3	TRBV28
TGTGCCTGGATAAGCGGGAGGGCAGGGGAGCAGTACTTC	CAWISGRAGEQYF	TRBD2	few	TRBJ2-7	TRBV30
TGTGCCTGGAGTGTATTTTCCCGACCCATGAGTCCCCGCCGTAACTATGGCTACACCTTC	CAWSVFSRPMSPRRNYGYTF	-	few	TRBJ1-2	TRBV30
TGTGCCAGCAGTCTCCTAAAGGGGAACACTGAAGCTTTCTTT	CASSLLKGNTEAFF	-	-	TRBJ1-1	TRBV2
TGTGCCAGCAGCCGAGACAGGGGACATCAGCCCCAGCATTTT	CASSRDRGHQPQHF	TRBD1	-	TRBJ1-5	TRBV7-2
TGCGCCAGCAGCGGCGGGAGGGCCGGGGCCAGCGAGCAGTACTTC	CASSGGRAGASEQYF	TRBD2	-	TRBJ2-7	TRBV5-1
TGTGCCTGGAGCATGAACACTGAAGCTTTCTTT	CAWSMNTEAFF	-	few	TRBJ1-1	TRBV30
TGTGCCAGCAGCGCGGCGGGGGACCCTTCCTACGAGCAGTACTTC	CASSAAGDPSYEQYF	TRBD2	few	TRBJ2-7	TRBV7-2
TGCGCCAGCAGCTTAGGATTAGCGGGAGGAGATACGCAGTATTTT	CASSLGLAGGDTQYF	TRBD2	few	TRBJ2-3	TRBV5-1
TGTGCCAGCAGCCGGACAGACAAGTATGGCTACACCTTC	CASSRTDKYGYTF	-	-	TRBJ1-2	TRBV5-6
TGTGCCAGCATCCCCCTCCCGGGGACTGAAGCTTTCTTT	CASIPLPGTEAFF	-	few	TRBJ1-1	TRBV6-6
TGCGCCAGCAGCCGGACGGAGGGAATCGGAGGTCAGCCCCAGCATTTT	CASSRTEGIGGQPQHF	-	few	TRBJ1-5	TRBV4-1
TGTGCCAGCAGTGAAGCGCCCCCAGGACCTTGGACAGATACGCAGTATTTT	CASSEAPPGPWTDTQYF	-	-	TRBJ2-3	TRBV2
TGTGCCTGGACCCGGCGGTTCCTCAATGAGCAGTTCTTC	CAWTRRFLNEQFF	-	few	TRBJ2-1	TRBV30
TGTGCCAGCAGCTTGACAGGTGATACTAGCACAGATACGCAGTATTTT	CASSLTGDTSTDTQYF	-	few	TRBJ2-3	TRBV7-2
TGCAGCGTTCTGTTTCGGGGGGATCTCTCCTACGAGCAGTACTTC	CSVLFRGDLSYEQYF	TRBD2	-	TRBJ2-7	TRBV29-1
TGCAGTGCTACCGGACAGCAAGCCTACACCTTC	CSATGQQAYTF	-	few	TRBJ1-2	TRBV20-1
TGTGCCATCAGGGGAGAGGGGGAAAAACTGTTTTTT	CAIRGEGEKLFF	-	few	TRBJ1-4	TRBV10-3
TGCGCCAGCAGCTTGGCCACAGGGGGCAATGAGCAGTTCTTC	CASSLATGGNEQFF	TRBD1	few	TRBJ2-1	TRBV5-1